This TCR beta chain was retrieved from a study of metastatic and nonmetastatic thyroid tumors. Across the study: Across blood and tumor or nodule tissue, repertoires from malignant and benign thyroid patients were compared with one another.

The CDR3 is 14 amino acids. With V trimmed by 5 bases and J by 5 bases, 6 bases remained unmatched. CDR1 and CDR2 from the germline V gene are SGHRS and YFSETQ. Each patient went into thyroid surgery without having received any treatment. TCRdb reprocessed the PCR reads using MiXCR. Among 35,000 to 50,000 clones, about 15% were seen once, and the ten largest hold around 9.9%. The sequence was collected from a female donor with papillary thyroid cancer or a benign thyroid nodule (not recorded which). Some clones in this sample may be carry-over from other donors' samples. The specimen was tumor tissue. This chain joins TRBV5-1 and TRBJ1-1; 10 bases line up with TRBD1. The CDR3 nucleotides are TGCGCCAGCAGGGACAGGGGGTTTAAAACTGAAGCTTTCTTT. Translated, it gives CASRDRGFKTEAFF.